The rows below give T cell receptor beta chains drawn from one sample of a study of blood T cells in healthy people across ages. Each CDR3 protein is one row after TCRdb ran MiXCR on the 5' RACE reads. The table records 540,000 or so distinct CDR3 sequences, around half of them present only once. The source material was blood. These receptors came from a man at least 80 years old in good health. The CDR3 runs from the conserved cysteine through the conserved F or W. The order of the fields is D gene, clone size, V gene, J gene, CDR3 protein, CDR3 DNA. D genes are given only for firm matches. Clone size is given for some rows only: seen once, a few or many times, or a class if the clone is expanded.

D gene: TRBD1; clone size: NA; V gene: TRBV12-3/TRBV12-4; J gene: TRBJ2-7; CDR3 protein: CASSHTGQVYYEQYF; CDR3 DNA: TGTGCCAGCAGTCACACGGGACAGGTATACTACGAGCAGTACTTC
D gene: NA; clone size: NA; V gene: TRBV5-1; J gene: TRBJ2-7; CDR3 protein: CASSPAGRGREQYF; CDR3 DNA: TGCGCCAGCAGCCCGGCGGGTCGCGGTAGGGAGCAGTACTTC
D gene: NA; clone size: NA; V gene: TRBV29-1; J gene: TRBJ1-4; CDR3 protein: CSAKGTFGEKLFF; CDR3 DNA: TGCAGCGCAAAGGGGACGTTTGGTGAAAAACTGTTTTTT
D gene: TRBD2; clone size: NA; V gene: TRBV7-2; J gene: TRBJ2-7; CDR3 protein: CASQSSGSYEQYF; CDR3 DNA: TGTGCCTCCCAGTCTAGCGGATCCTACGAGCAGTACTTC
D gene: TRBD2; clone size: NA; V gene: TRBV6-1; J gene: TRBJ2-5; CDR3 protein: CASDRTSALETQYF; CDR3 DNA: TGTGCCAGTGATAGAACTAGCGCTCTCGAGACCCAGTACTTC
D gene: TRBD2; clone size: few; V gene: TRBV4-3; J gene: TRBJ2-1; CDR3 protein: CASSQAPASGSSYNEQFF; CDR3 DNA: TGCGCCAGCAGCCAAGCCCCGGCTAGCGGCAGCTCCTACAATGAGCAGTTCTTC
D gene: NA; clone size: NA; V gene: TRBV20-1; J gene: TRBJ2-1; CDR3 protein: CSARDFPNEQFF; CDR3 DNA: TGCAGTGCTAGGGACTTTCCCAATGAGCAGTTCTTC
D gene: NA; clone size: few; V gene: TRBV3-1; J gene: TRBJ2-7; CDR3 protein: CASSQGTVFYEQYF; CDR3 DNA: TGTGCCAGCAGCCAAGGGACAGTTTTCTACGAGCAGTACTTC
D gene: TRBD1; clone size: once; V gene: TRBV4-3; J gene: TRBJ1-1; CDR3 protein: CASSQGTGGDSNTEAFF; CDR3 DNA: TGCGCCAGCAGCCAAGGGACAGGGGGCGATTCGAACACTGAAGCTTTCTTT
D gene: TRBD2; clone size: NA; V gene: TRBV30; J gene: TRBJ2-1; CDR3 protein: CAWRDQRGIYNEQFF; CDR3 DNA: TGTGCCTGGAGAGATCAGCGGGGCATCTACAATGAGCAGTTCTTC
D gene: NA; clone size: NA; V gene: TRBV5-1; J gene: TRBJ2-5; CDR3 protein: CASSEGSYQETQYF; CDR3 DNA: TGCGCCAGCAGCGAGGGCAGCTATCAAGAGACCCAGTACTTC
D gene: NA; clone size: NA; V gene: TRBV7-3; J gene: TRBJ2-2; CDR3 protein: CASSSDSNTGELFF; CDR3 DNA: TGTGCCAGCAGCTCGGACTCCAACACCGGGGAGCTGTTTTTT
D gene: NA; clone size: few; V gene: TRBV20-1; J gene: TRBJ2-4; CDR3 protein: CSARSGHGGGIQYF; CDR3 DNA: TGCAGTGCTAGATCCGGGCATGGGGGAGGCATTCAGTACTTC
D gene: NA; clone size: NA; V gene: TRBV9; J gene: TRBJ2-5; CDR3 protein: CASSVVWGSNEQYF; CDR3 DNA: TGTGCCAGCAGCGTAGTCTGGGGGTCCAATGAGCAGTACTTC
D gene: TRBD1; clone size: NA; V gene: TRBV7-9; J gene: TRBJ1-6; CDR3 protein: CASSGRDSNSPLHF; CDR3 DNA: TGTGCCAGCAGCGGCCGGGACAGTAATTCACCCCTCCACTTT
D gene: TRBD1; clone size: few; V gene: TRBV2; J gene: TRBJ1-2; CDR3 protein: CASSPDRGGYTF; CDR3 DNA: TGTGCCAGCAGCCCTGACAGGGGTGGCTACACCTTC
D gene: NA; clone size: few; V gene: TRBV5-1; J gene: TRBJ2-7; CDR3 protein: CASSPDTFYEQYF; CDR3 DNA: TGCGCCAGCAGCCCGGACACATTCTACGAGCAGTACTTC
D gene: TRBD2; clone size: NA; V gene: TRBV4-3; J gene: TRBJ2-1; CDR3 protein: CASSQGPSGGKSSYNEQFF; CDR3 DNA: TGCGCCAGCAGCCAAGGGCCTAGCGGGGGGAAGAGCTCCTACAATGAGCAGTTCTTC
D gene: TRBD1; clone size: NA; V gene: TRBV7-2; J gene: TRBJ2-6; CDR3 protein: CASSLEQGKTLSSGANVLTF; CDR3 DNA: TGTGCCAGCAGCTTAGAACAGGGGAAGACCCTTAGCTCTGGGGCCAACGTCCTGACTTTC
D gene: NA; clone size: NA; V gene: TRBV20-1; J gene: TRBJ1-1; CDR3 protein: CSAKNRGDTEAFF; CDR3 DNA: TGCAGTGCAAAAAATAGGGGGGACACTGAAGCTTTCTTT
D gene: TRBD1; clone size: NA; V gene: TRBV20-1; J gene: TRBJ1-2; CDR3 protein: CSARGLPGQGTDYGYTF; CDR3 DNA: TGCAGTGCTAGGGGTCTTCCGGGACAGGGTACAGACTATGGCTACACCTTC
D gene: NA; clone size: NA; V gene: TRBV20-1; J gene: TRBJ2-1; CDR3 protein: CSATGPSGTGDEQFF; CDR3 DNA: TGCAGTGCAACCGGTCCTAGCGGGACAGGCGATGAGCAGTTCTTC
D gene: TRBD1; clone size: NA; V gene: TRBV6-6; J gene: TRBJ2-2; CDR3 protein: CASNRQGIDTGELFF; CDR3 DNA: TGTGCCAGCAATCGACAGGGGATTGACACCGGGGAGCTGTTTTTT
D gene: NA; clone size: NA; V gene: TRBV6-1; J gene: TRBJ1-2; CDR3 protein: CASSEPSGEVGYTF; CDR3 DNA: TGTGCCAGCAGTGAACCCTCGGGGGAGGTTGGCTACACCTTC
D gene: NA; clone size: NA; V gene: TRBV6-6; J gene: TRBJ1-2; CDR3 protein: CATMDKNYDYTF; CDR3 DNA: TGTGCCACCATGGACAAGAACTATGACTACACCTTC